Listed here is a single TCR beta chain. A read error is possible here, since a much larger clone lies one base away. This CDR3 is also generated by other DNA sequences in the sample. Germline V CDR1 and CDR2: LNHNV, YYDKDF (reference sequence). Trimming cost V 5 bases and J 4 bases, with 19 bases left between them. This CDR3 contains 16 residues. Original methodology: A distant-metastasis classifier for papillary thyroid cancer was built using CDR3 differences across clinicopathological groups. With MiXCR, TCRdb reprocessed the PCR reads. TCRdb's processing, not the study's, gives the V and J calls here. This sample yields roughly 63,000 clones, of which around 15% are seen a single time; roughly a tenth belongs to the top ten. This record belongs to a study of metastatic and nonmetastatic thyroid tumors. Thyroid surgery was performed in patients who had received no treatment beforehand.

The clonotype was recovered from a male donor with papillary thyroid cancer or a benign thyroid nodule (not recorded which). Some clones in this sample may be carry-over from other donors' samples. Sequenced input: blood. J is TRBJ2-3 and V is TRBV15, with D possibly being TRBD1 (6 bases). CDR3 region: CATSGQPTGRADTQYF. The CDR3 region has the DNA TGTGCCACCAGCGGTCAACCTACAGGGCGGGCAGATACGCAGTATTTT.